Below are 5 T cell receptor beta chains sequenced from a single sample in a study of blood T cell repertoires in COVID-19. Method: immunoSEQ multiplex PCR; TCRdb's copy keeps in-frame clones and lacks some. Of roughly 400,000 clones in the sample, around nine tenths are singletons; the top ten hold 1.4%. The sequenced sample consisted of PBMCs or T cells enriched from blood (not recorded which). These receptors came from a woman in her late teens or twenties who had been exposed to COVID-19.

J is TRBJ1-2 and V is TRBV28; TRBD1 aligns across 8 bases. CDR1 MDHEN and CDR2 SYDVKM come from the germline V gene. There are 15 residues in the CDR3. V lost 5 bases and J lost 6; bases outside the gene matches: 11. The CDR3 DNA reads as TGTGCCAGCAGTATAAACTGGACAGGGAAGGATGGCTACACCTTC. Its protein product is CASSINWTGKDGYTF.

The CDR3 reads CSATGVETQYF. DNA of the CDR3: TGCAGTGCTACGGGGGTGGAGACCCAGTACTTC. This chain connects TRBV20-1 to TRBJ2-5; D is perhaps TRBD2 (6 bases). CDR1 DFQATT and CDR2 SNEGSKA come from the germline V gene (reference sequence). The CDR3 length is 11 residues. Trimming stripped 4 bases from V and 5 bases from J, with 8 bases between.

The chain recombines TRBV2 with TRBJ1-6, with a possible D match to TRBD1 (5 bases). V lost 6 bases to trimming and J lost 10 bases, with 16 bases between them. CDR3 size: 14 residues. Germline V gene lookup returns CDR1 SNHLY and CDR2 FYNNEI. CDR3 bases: TGTGCCAGCAGATTATTGGGGGGGAACTCACCCCTCCACTTT. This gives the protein CASRLLGGNSPLHF.

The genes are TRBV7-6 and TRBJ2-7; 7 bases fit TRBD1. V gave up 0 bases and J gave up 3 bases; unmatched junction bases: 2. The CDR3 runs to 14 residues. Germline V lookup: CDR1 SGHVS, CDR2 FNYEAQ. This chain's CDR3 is CASSLARDSYEQYF. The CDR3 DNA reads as TGTGCCAGCAGCTTAGCGAGGGACAGCTACGAGCAGTACTTC.

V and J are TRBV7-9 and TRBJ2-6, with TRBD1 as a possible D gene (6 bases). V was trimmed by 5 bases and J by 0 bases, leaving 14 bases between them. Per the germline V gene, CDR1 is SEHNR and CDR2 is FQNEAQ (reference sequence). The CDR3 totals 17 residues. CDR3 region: CASSHRELSSGANVLTF. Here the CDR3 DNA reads TGTGCCAGCAGCCACAGGGAATTATCCTCTGGGGCCAACGTCCTGACTTTC.